This T cell receptor (beta chain) is drawn from a study of metastatic and nonmetastatic thyroid tumors. Study summary: Repertoire comparisons spanned blood and tumor or nodule tissue from malignant and benign thyroid patients.

As to this clone: Distinct nucleotide sequences in the sample also encode this CDR3.

Per germline, CDR1 MNHEY and CDR2 SMNVEV (reference sequence). The CDR3 extends over 19 amino acids. The ends were cut back, 3 bases at V and 2 bases at J, with 25 bases in the middle. No treatment had been given to any patient before thyroid surgery. In the authors' workflow: Clinicopathological groups supplied CDR3 differences that were used to build a distant-metastasis classifier for papillary thyroid cancer. TCRdb reassembled clones from the PCR reads with MiXCR. The V and J calls and clone size come from TCRdb's table, not from the authors' own analysis. This repertoire shows around 19,000 clones, roughly a sixth found once; its top ten account for approximately 35%.

The receptor comes from a female donor with papillary thyroid cancer or a benign thyroid nodule (not recorded which). Some clones in this sample may be carry-over from other donors' samples. The sequenced sample consisted of blood. The chain combines TRBV27 with TRBJ2-5; tentative D call: TRBD1 (5 bases). The DNA of the CDR3 is TGTGCCAGCAGTTTTACCCGCCGTAGAGACAGTCCTCCACAAGAGACCCAGTACTTC. Protein sequence: CASSFTRRRDSPPQETQYF.